This TCR beta chain was observed in a study of blood T cell repertoires in COVID-19. V dropped 2 bases and J dropped 0 bases, with 16 bases sitting between them. Germline V gene lookup returns CDR1 MNHEY and CDR2 SMNVEV (reference sequence). CDR3 length: 17 amino acids. The repertoire was sequenced with immunoSEQ multiplex PCR; TCRdb's copy has only in-frame clones and lacks some. The table includes about 200,000 clones, 84% detected once. The sample taken for sequencing was peripheral blood. The J gene is TRBJ1-1, the V gene TRBV27; no definite D call. The TCR sequence derives from a man aged 45-65 years with active or convalescent COVID-19. The CDR3 loop is CASSLAYHPGMNTEAFF. For the CDR3, the DNA is TGTGCCAGCAGTTTAGCGTACCATCCGGGGATGAACACTGAAGCTTTCTTT.